This TCR beta chain was captured by sequencing in a study of T-cell memory formation after mild COVID-19. Findings and limits, study-wide: The study found contracting CD4+ clones mainly in CM and EM and contracting CD8+ clones in EMRA.

Concerning this clonotype itself: Its target is unknown.

5'RACE with constant-segment primers built TCRalpha and TCRbeta cDNA libraries with UMIs. TCRdb redid the calling of the 5' RACE reads with MiXCR, one entry per CDR3 protein. Among around 420,000 distinct CDR3 sequences, less than 25% were seen once, and the ten largest hold 7.5% to 10%. V was trimmed by 3 bases and J by 4 bases, leaving 18 bases between them. The CDR3 runs 15 residues. CDR1 and CDR2 from the germline V gene are SQVTM and ANQGSEA. The material sequenced was PBMCs or a T cell subset sorted from them (not recorded which). This chain joins TRBV29-1 and TRBJ1-2; D possibly corresponds to TRBD1 (6 bases). This clonotype originated in an adult woman who had mild COVID-19 (a few samples of this study predate the infection). Cell type and time point are not known. The CDR3 coding sequence is TGCAGCGTTGACGACGGCGGGGGCTCAGTCTATGGCTACACCTTC. Protein: CSVDDGGGSVYGYTF. The entire variable domain, with the rest obtained from reference TRBV29-1 and TRBJ1-2, is as follows: SAVISQKPSRDICQRGTSLTIQCQVDSQVTMMFWYRQQPGQSLTLIATANQGSEATYESGFVIDKFPISRPNLTFSTLTVSNMSPEDSSIYLCSVDDGGGSVYGYTFGSGTRLTVV.